This entry lists 2 T cell receptor beta chains sequenced from one sample in a study of read filtering for tumor transcriptome and immune sequencing (dated by TCRdb to the early 2020s). TCRdb names Illumina HiSeq 4000 as the instrument used. TCR libraries were built from about 400 ng RNA with the Immunoverse kit, using molecular barcoded adaptors covering alpha/delta and beta/gamma chains. The public reads were reprocessed in TCRdb via fastp at Q25 and MiXCR, keeping in-frame beta chains. Here each entry gathers all rows of one CDR3 protein and keeps the most common genes and DNA. The sample table records about 63,000 distinct CDR3 sequences; roughly 13% of these occur just once. The ten biggest clones cover approximately 47% of the sample. Sequenced input: a population of CD138-negative cells sorted from bone marrow. According to the study, the label for this sample's cell subset or site signals: bone marrow mononuclear cells depleted of CD138+ plasma/myeloma cells by negative magnetic selection. The receptors derive from a donor aged 40 or older with multiple myeloma.

Concerning this clonotype itself: This sequence may be a read error, since a much larger clone differs from it by one base. The chain is built from TRBV12-3 or TRBV12-4 and TRBJ1-1; 10 positions match TRBD1. This CDR3 has 17 amino acids. Losses at the gene ends were 1 base for V and 6 bases for J; bases not matched to a gene: 11. CDR3: CASSLETGGVFYAEAFF. The CDR3 region has the DNA TGTGCCAGCAGTTTAGAGACAGGGGGCGTGTTTTACGCTGAAGCTTTCTTT.

This clonotype was counted at least ten times. The V call is TRBV18, the J call TRBJ2-7, with D uncertain. V dropped 3 bases and J dropped 4 bases, with 13 bases sitting between them. CDR1 KGHSH and CDR2 LQKENI come from the germline V gene. The CDR3 sequence is 14 residues long. CDR3 region: CASSPSPIVYEQYF. The CDR3 nucleotides read TGTGCCAGCTCACCTTCTCCGATCGTGTACGAGCAGTACTTC. Supplemented by reference TRBV18 and TRBJ2-7, the full variable domain reads NAGVMQNPRHLVRRRGQEARLRCSPMKGHSHVYWYRQLPEEGLKFMVYLQKENIIDESGMPKERFSAEFPKEGPSILRIQQVVRGDSAAYFCASSPSPIVYEQYFGPGTRLTVT.